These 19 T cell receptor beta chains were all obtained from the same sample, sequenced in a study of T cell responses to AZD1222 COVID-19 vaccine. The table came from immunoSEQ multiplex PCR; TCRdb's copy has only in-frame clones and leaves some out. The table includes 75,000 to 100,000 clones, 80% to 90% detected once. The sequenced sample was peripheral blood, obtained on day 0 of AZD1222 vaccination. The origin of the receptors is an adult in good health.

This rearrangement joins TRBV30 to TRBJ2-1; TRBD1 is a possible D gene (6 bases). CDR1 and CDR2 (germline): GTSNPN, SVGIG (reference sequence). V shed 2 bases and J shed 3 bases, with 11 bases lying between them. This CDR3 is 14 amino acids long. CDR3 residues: CAWSSGQYYNEQFF. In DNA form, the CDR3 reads TGTGCCTGGAGTTCCGGACAGTACTACAATGAGCAGTTCTTC.

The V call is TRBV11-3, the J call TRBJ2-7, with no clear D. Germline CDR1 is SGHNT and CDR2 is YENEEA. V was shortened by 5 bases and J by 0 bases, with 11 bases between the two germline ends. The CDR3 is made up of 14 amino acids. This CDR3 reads CASSPNGLSYEQYF. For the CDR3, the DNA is TGTGCCAGCAGCCCTAACGGGCTCTCCTACGAGCAGTACTTC.

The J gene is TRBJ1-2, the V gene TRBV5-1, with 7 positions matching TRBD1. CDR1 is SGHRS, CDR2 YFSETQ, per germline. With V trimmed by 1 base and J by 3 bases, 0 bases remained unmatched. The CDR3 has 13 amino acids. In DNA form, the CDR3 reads TGCGCCAGCAGCTTGACAGGGGACTATGGCTACACCTTC. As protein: CASSLTGDYGYTF. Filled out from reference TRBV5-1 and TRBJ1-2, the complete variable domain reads KAGVTQTPRYLIKTRGQQVTLSCSPISGHRSVSWYQQTPGQGLQFLFEYFSETQRNKGNFPGRFSGRQFSNSRSEMNVSTLELGDSALYLCASSLTGDYGYTFGSGTRLTVV.

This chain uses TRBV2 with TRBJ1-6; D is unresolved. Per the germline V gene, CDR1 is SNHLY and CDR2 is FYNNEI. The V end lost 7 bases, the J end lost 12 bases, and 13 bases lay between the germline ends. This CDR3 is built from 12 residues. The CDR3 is CASTGSRLPLHF. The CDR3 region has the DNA TGTGCCAGCACGGGATCTCGGCTACCCCTCCACTTT.

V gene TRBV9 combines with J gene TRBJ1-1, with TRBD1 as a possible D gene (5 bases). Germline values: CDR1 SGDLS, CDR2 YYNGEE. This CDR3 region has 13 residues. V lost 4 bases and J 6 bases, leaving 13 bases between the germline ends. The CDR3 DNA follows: TGTGCCAGCAGCCGGGGGTTAAGTGCTGAAGCTTTCTTT. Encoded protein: CASSRGLSAEAFF.

The CDR3 is CAWSALPGQSQHF. In DNA, the CDR3 is TGTGCCTGGAGCGCCCTACCGGGACAGTCCCAGCATTTT. The chain employs TRBV30 and TRBJ1-5; 7 nucleotides line up with TRBD1. CDR1 and CDR2 from the germline V gene are GTSNPN and SVGIG (reference sequence). Trimming cost V 3 bases and J 11 bases; bases outside gene matches: 10. The CDR3 has 13 residues. The whole variable domain, filled in from reference TRBV30 and TRBJ1-5, reads SQTIHQWPATLVQPVGSPLSLECTVEGTSNPNLYWYRQAAGRGLQLLFYSVGIGQISSEVPQNLSASRPQDRQFILSSKKLLLSDSGFYLCAWSALPGQSQHFGDGTRLSIL.

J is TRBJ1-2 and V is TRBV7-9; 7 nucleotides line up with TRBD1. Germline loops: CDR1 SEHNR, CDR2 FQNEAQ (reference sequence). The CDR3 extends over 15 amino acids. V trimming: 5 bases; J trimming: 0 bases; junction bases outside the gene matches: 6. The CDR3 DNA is TGTGCCAGCAGCCGGGGACAGCGAGCTAACTATGGCTACACCTTC. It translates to CASSRGQRANYGYTF. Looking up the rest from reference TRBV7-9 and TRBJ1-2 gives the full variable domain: DTGVSQNPRHKITKRGQNVTFRCDPISEHNRLYWYRQTLGQGPEFLTYFQNEAQLEKSRLLSDRFSAERPKGSFSTLEIQRTEQGDSAMYLCASSRGQRANYGYTFGSGTRLTVV.

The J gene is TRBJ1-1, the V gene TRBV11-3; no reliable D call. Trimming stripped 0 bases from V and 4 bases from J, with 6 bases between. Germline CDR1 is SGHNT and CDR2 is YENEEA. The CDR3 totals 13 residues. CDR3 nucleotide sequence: TGTGCCAGCAGCTTAGAATTGGGCACTGAAGCTTTCTTT. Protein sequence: CASSLELGTEAFF.

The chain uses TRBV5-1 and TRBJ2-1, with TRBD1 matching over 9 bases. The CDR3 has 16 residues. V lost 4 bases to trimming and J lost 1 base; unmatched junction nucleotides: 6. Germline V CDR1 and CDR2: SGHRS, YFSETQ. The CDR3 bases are TGCGCCAGCAGCCCGACAGGGGGTGAGTCCTACAATGAGCAGTTCTTC. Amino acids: CASSPTGGESYNEQFF.

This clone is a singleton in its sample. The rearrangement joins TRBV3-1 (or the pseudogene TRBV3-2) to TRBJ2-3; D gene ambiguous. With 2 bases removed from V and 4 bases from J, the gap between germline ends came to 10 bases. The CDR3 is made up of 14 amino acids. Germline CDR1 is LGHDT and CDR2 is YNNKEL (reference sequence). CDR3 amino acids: CASSQRDTADTQYF. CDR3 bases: TGTGCCAGCAGCCAACGAGACACTGCAGATACGCAGTATTTT.

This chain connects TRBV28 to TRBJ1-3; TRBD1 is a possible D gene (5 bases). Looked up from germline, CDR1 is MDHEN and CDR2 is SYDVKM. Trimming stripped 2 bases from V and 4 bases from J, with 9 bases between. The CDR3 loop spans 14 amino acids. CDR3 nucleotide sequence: TGTGCCAGCAGTTTACCAGGGTACGGAAACACCATATATTTT. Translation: CASSLPGYGNTIYF.

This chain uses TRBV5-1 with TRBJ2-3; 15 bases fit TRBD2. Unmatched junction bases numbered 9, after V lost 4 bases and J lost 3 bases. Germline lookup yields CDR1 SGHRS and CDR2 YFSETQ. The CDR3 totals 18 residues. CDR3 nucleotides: TGCGCCAGCAGCCTTCTTGGACTAGCGGGGGGGCTTACAGATACGCAGTATTTT. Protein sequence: CASSLLGLAGGLTDTQYF.

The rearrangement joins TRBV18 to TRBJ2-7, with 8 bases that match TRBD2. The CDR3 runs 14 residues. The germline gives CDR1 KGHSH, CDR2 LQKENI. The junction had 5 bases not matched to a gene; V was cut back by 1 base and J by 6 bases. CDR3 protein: CASSPLAGTPEQYF. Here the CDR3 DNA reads TGTGCCAGCTCACCACTAGCGGGAACTCCCGAGCAGTACTTC.

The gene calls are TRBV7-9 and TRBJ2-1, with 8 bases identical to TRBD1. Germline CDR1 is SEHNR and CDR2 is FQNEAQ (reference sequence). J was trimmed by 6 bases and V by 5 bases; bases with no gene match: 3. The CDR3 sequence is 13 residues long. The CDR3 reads CASSSTGGNEQFF. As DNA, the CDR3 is TGTGCCAGCAGCAGCACAGGGGGCAATGAGCAGTTCTTC. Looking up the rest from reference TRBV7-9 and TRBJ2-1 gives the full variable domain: DTGVSQNPRHKITKRGQNVTFRCDPISEHNRLYWYRQTLGQGPEFLTYFQNEAQLEKSRLLSDRFSAERPKGSFSTLEIQRTEQGDSAMYLCASSSTGGNEQFFGPGTRLTVL.

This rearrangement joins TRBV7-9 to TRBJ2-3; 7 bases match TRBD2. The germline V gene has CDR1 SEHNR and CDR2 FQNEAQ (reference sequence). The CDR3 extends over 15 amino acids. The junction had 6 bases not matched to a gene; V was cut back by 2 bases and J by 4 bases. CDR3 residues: CASSLRASGPDTQYF. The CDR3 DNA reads TGTGCCAGCAGCTTAAGGGCTAGCGGCCCAGATACGCAGTATTTT.

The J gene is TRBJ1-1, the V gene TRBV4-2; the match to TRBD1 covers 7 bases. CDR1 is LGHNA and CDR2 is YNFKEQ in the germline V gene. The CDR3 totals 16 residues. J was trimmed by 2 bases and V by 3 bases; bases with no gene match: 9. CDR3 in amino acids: CASSHVGGQLNTEAFF. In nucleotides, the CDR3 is TGTGCCAGCAGCCATGTAGGGGGACAGTTAAACACTGAAGCTTTCTTT.

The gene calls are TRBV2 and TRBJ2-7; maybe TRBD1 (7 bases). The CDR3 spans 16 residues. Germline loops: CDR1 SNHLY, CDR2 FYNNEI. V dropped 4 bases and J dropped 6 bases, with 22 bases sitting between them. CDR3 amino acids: CASSATHGQGGFEQYF. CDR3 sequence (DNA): TGTGCCAGCAGTGCAACACATGGGCAGGGGGGTTTCGAGCAGTACTTC. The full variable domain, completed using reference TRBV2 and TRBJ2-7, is EPEVTQTPSHQVTQMGQEVILRCVPISNHLYFYWYRQILGQKVEFLVSFYNNEISEKSEIFDDQFSVERPDGSNFTLKIRSTKLEDSAMYFCASSATHGQGGFEQYFGPGTRLTVT.

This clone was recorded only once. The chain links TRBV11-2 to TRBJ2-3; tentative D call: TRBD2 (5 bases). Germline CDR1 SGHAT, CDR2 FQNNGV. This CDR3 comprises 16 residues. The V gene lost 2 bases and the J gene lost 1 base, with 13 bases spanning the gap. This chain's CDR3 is CASSLSGNLGTDTQYF. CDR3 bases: TGTGCCAGCAGCTTATCGGGGAACTTGGGCACAGATACGCAGTATTTT.

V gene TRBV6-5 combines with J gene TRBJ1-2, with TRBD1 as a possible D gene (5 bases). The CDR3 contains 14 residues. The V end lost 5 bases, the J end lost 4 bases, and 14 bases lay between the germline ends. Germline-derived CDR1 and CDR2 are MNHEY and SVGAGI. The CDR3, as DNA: TGTGCCAGCAGTAGGGACGGGGGAGGCTATGGCTACACCTTC. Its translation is CASSRDGGGYGYTF.